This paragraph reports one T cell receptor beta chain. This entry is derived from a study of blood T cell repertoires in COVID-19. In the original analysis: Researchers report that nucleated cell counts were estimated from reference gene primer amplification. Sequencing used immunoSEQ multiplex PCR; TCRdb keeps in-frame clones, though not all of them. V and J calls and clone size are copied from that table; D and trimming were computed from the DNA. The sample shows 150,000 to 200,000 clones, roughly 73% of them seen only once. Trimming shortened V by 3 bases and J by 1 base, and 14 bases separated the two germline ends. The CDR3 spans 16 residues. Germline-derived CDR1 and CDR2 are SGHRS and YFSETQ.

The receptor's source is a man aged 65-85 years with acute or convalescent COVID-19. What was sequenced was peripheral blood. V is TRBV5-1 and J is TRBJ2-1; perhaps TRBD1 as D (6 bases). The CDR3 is CASSYNSGASYNEQFF. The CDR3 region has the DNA TGCGCCAGCAGCTACAATTCAGGGGCTTCCTACAATGAGCAGTTCTTC. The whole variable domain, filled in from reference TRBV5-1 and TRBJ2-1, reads KAGVTQTPRYLIKTRGQQVTLSCSPISGHRSVSWYQQTPGQGLQFLFEYFSETQRNKGNFPGRFSGRQFSNSRSEMNVSTLELGDSALYLCASSYNSGASYNEQFFGPGTRLTVL.